This T cell receptor beta chain was retrieved from a study of T cell responses to AZD1222 COVID-19 vaccine. The germline V gene has CDR1 LNHDA and CDR2 SQIVND (reference sequence). V trimming: 0 bases; J trimming: 2 bases; junction bases outside the gene matches: 3. The CDR3 runs 15 residues. Sequencing used immunoSEQ multiplex PCR; TCRdb keeps in-frame clones, though not all of them. The sample holds some 140,000 clones; roughly 90% are singletons and the top ten take more than 5.5%. Sequenced here: peripheral blood, sampled on day 0 of MenACWY control vaccination. The sequence was collected from an adult in good health. The chain recombines TRBV19 with TRBJ1-1, with TRBD1 matching 7 bases. CDR3 DNA: TGTGCCAGTAGTATAGAACAGGGGAGAAACACTGAAGCTTTCTTT. It translates to CASSIEQGRNTEAFF.